This T cell receptor (beta chain) was obtained from a study of shared clonotypes between healthy human individuals (dated by TCRdb to 2018 to 2021). A note on the overall study: The cohort included three men and two women between 18 and 49 years of age. For each donor, three plates each were used for CD4 naive and CD4 memory, two plates were used for CD8 naive, and one plate was used for CD8 memory. Blood TCR repertoires of several healthy adults were deeply sequenced to estimate repertoire size and the extent of clonotype sharing between individuals. Libraries were prepared and TCR repertoires were sequenced by different laboratories using diverse techniques, in order to increase sequencing depth and limit assay-specific biases. Leukapheresis yielded between about 0.9 and 9.5 billion PBMCs per donor.

The donors were healthy, HIV-negative adults with no recently reported acute infections or vaccinations. All donors were Caucasian adults living in Nashville, Tennessee, USA. CD4+ T cells were enriched through magnetic negative selection, after which naive cells were positively selected on CD45RA and the remaining negative fraction served as the memory subset. Blood was obtained by leukapheresis, after which PBMCs were separated by Ficoll-Histopaque density gradient centrifugation and cryopreserved in liquid nitrogen vapor phase. Purity and quantity of every magnetically sorted T cell population were checked by analytical flow cytometry. Genomic DNA was isolated from every sorted fraction and measured by UV absorbance on a Nanodrop 2000c. Including cysteine and phenylalanine, the CDR3 has 13 amino acids. Of the read, only the CDR3 DNA is kept; its 39 bases are in frame from base 1. The germline V gene gives CDR1 as SGHDT and CDR2 as YYEEEE.

The paper as a whole reports these results and caveats: Compared with non-shared clonotypes, clonotypes shared by all four sorted-subset donors had higher generation probabilities. Incomplete sequencing was indicated by rarefaction of sorted-subset datasets, despite the large sequencing depth. Across four donors, roughly 5.1% of naive CD4, approximately 3.5% of naive CD8, under 2.5% of memory CD4, and roughly 0.4% of memory CD8 clonotypes were shared. The genetic and exposure-history diversity represented was limited by the small number of donors. Larger estimated clonotype richness was generally found for naive subsets than for memory subsets. Pairwise subsampling indicated that sequencing depth was expected to affect the degree of clonotype sharing among donors. Sampling was restricted to blood, and TCR repertoires in tissue are likely to differ from TCR repertoires in blood.

Using the deep immunoSEQ assay, TCR CDR3 regions were amplified from genomic DNA by multiplex PCR. Genomic DNA extracted from each cell subset was distributed evenly over all wells of several immunoSEQ 96-well plates, and each plate served as one replicate. For sorted subsets, each replicate PCR was loaded with around 220 ng genomic DNA, equivalent to 30,000 or so T cell genomes. Purified libraries were measured with a Qubit 3.0 fluorometer, size-checked on a Bioanalyzer 2100, and measured again with the KAPA Library Quantification kit. Each immunoSEQ 96-well plate was sequenced on its own single-read 150-cycle Illumina NextSeq 550 flow cell. As for the authors' bioinformatics: The immunoSEQ output contained only junctional sequences without quality scores, so filtering could not match that applied to full-length reads. Sequences were annotated with PyIR, a Python wrapper for IgBLAST v1.9, and V/J genes and CDR3 were assigned using IMGT germline references. Reads were filtered out if the reads had weak V/J assignments (E-value above 1e-6), no CDR3, stop codons, out-of-frame junctions, or ambiguous translated residues. V3J clonotypes were defined as sequences sharing the same inferred V gene, J gene, and CDR3 amino acid sequence. The percentage overlap between two repertoires was calculated by dividing the number of shared unique clonotypes by the size of the smaller repertoire. Three approaches were used to assess repertoire richness: RTK rarefaction, the Chao1 estimator, and Recon v2.1 estimates of unobserved clonotypes. Generation probabilities were computed with OLGA for all TCRbeta clonotypes obtained by the gDNA method from a few donors. In TCRdb, the immuneACCESS table is reduced to in-frame sequences with V and J assigned. These tables do not hold every clone; where another copy was compared, an unresolved V gene accounts for under half, and the others remain unexplained. Clonal size and the V and J genes are those of that table, whereas D and trimming came from the DNA. Recorded for this sample are about 1.1 million clones; 60% to 85% of them occurred a single time. More than 0.85% of the sample belongs to the ten largest clones.

On this clone itself: There is no known antigen for this receptor. The junction does not match germline at one end; this may be a read error.

Recombination connected TRBV5-6 to TRBJ2-7, and 10 junction bases match TRBD2. Sequenced material: memory CD4+ T cells from PBMCs. What the cell subset or site label conveys for this sample: CD45RA-negative fraction. This TCR derives from a young man in good health. Some clones in this sample may be carry-over from other donors' samples. The DNA sequence is as follows: TGTGCCAGCAGCCCCGGACAGAGCGGGAGGGCGTCCTTC. Its protein product is CASSPGQSGRASF.